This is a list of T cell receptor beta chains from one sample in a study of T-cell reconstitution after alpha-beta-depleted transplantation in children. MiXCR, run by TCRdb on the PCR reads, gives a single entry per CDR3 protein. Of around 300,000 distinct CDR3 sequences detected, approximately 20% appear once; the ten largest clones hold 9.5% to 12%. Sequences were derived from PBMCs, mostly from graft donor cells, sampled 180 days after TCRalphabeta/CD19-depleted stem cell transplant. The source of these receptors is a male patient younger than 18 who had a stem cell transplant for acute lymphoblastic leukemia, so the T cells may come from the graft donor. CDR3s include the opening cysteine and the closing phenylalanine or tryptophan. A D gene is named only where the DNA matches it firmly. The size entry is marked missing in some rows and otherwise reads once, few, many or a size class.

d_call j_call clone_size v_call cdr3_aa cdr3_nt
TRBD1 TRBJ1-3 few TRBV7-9 CASRAGQGGNTIYF TGTGCCAGCAGAGCGGGACAGGGTGGAAACACCATATATTTT
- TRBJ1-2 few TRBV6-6 CASSYSIGGGYTF TGTGCCAGCAGTTACTCGATCGGTGGAGGCTACACCTTC
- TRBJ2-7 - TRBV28 CASSFTTEQYF TGTGCCAGCAGTTTCACGACAGAGCAGTACTTC
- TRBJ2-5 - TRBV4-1 CASSQETRGVQETQYF TGCGCCAGCAGCCAAGAGACCAGGGGTGTCCAAGAGACCCAGTACTTC
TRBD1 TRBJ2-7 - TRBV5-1 CVSSLGDRVHEQYF TGCGTCAGCAGCTTGGGGGACAGGGTTCACGAGCAGTACTTC
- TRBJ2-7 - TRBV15 CATSRSGLAYEQYF TGTGCCACCAGCAGGTCCGGCCTAGCCTACGAGCAGTACTTC
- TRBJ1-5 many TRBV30 CAWSDSFNQPQHF TGTGCCTGGAGTGACAGTTTCAATCAGCCCCAGCATTTT
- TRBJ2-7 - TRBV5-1 CASSFAALGEQYF TGCGCCAGCAGCTTTGCCGCCCTCGGCGAGCAGTACTTC
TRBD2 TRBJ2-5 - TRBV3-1 CASTQGGTSRQDETQYF TGTGCCAGCACCCAAGGAGGGACTAGTAGACAAGACGAGACCCAGTACTTC
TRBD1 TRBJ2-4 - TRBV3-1 CASSLLLVGDRGNIQYF TGTGCCAGCAGCCTTCTTTTAGTAGGGGACAGGGGGAACATTCAGTACTTC
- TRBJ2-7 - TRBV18 CASSQPDGPYEQYF TGTGCCAGCTCCCAGCCGGACGGACCCTACGAGCAGTACTTC
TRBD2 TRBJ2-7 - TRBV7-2 CASSISSGGPYEQYF TGTGCCAGCAGCATTTCTAGCGGGGGACCCTACGAGCAGTACTTC
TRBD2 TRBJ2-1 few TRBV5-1 CASSRSLAGDNEQFF TGCGCCAGCAGCCGCTCACTAGCGGGAGACAATGAGCAGTTCTTC
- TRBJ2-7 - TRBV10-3 CASGVTQQYF TGTGCCAGCGGAGTCACCCAGCAGTACTTC
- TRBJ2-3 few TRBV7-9 CAGGSLVRTDTQYF TGTGCCGGGGGGAGTCTTGTTCGCACAGATACGCAGTATTTT
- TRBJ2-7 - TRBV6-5 CASSYQGNYEQYF TGTGCCAGCAGTTACCAAGGAAACTACGAGCAGTACTTC
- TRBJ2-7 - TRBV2 CASMPRTQLHEQYF TGTGCCAGCATGCCCCGGACCCAACTCCACGAGCAGTACTTC
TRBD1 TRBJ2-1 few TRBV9 CASSVAGQGADEQFF TGTGCCAGCAGCGTAGCGGGACAGGGGGCCGATGAGCAGTTCTTC
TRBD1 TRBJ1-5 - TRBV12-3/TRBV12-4 CASTITEGASFHQPQHF TGTGCCAGCACCATAACGGAGGGGGCGAGTTTCCATCAGCCCCAGCATTTT
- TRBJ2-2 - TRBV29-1 CSGGTQANTGELFF TGCAGCGGGGGGACTCAAGCGAACACCGGGGAGCTGTTTTTT
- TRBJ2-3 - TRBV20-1 CSASKLGGPSTDTQYF TGCAGTGCTAGTAAGCTTGGGGGGCCCAGCACAGATACGCAGTATTTT
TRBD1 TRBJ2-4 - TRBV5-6 CASSVDRGIDIQYF TGTGCCAGCAGCGTGGACAGGGGTATTGACATTCAGTACTTC
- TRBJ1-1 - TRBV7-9 CASSESRQVHPEAFF TGTGCCAGCAGCGAAAGTAGACAAGTTCATCCTGAAGCTTTCTTT